These T cell receptor beta chains were read from a single sample in a study of blood T cell repertoires in COVID-19. Assay used: immunoSEQ multiplex PCR; TCRdb lists only in-frame clones, some missing. The table has 310,000 or so clones, roughly 86% seen once. Sequences were obtained from PBMCs or T cells enriched from blood (not recorded which). The receptors were sampled from a woman aged 18-30 years who had recovered from COVID-19. Each CDR3 is given with its conserved first and last residue. The order of the fields is clone size, V gene, J gene, D gene, CDR3 protein, CDR3 DNA. D genes are given only for firm matches. Size is omitted from some rows. Given values are once, few, many or a class for expanded clones.

>few|TRBV5-1|TRBJ2-7|TRBD1
CASSLEQGGFYEQYF
TGCGCCAGCAGCTTGGAACAGGGGGGCTTCTACGAGCAGTACTTC
>once|TRBV2|TRBJ1-1|-
CASSEGAQNTEAFF
TGTGCCAGCAGTGAAGGCGCCCAAAACACTGAAGCTTTCTTT
>once|TRBV2|TRBJ1-2|-
CASTVGILYGYTF
TGTGCCAGCACTGTCGGGATCCTCTATGGCTACACCTTC
>-|TRBV5-4|TRBJ1-2|TRBD1
CASSSGGQSVGYTF
TGTGCCAGCAGCTCAGGGGGACAGTCGGTGGGCTACACCTTC
>once|TRBV4-3|TRBJ2-1|-
CASSQDRFFQGWYNEQFF
TGCGCCAGCAGCCAAGATCGGTTTTTCCAGGGCTGGTACAATGAGCAGTTCTTC
>-|TRBV19|TRBJ1-1|TRBD1
CASSLRGLGTEAFF
TGTGCCAGTAGTTTAAGGGGGCTGGGCACTGAAGCTTTCTTT
>-|TRBV7-9|TRBJ1-4|TRBD1
CASSPGQGGEKLFF
TGTGCCAGCAGCCCAGGACAGGGAGGGGAAAAACTGTTTTTT
>-|TRBV27|TRBJ2-1|TRBD1
CASSLVQGNEQFF
TGTGCCAGCAGTTTGGTACAGGGGAATGAGCAGTTCTTC
>-|TRBV29-1|TRBJ2-7|TRBD1
CSVTDWTGISPGEQYF
TGCAGCGTGACCGACTGGACAGGGATCTCCCCCGGTGAGCAGTACTTC
>-|TRBV6-2/TRBV6-3|TRBJ2-7|TRBD1
CASSRNARTGQGGDEQYF
TGTGCCAGCAGTAGGAACGCTCGAACGGGACAGGGGGGAGACGAGCAGTACTTC
>-|TRBV18|TRBJ2-7|TRBD1
CASSPPDRADEQYF
TGTGCCAGCTCACCACCGGACAGGGCTGACGAGCAGTACTTC
>-|TRBV6-1|TRBJ1-5|-
CASSEVLWRSNQPQHF
TGTGCCAGCAGTGAAGTCCTTTGGCGGAGCAATCAGCCCCAGCATTTT
>-|TRBV7-3|TRBJ1-1|-
CASSPTPGQNTEAFF
TGTGCCAGCAGCCCAACTCCGGGACAGAACACTGAAGCTTTCTTT
>-|TRBV6-2/TRBV6-3|TRBJ1-1|TRBD1
CASSLDRVNTEAFF
TGTGCCAGCAGTCTAGACAGGGTGAACACTGAAGCTTTCTTT
>-|TRBV5-6|TRBJ2-2|TRBD1
CASSRLDREKGELFF
TGTGCCAGCAGCCGACTCGACAGGGAGAAGGGGGAGCTGTTTTTT
>-|TRBV7-3|TRBJ2-7|-
CASSRPGRDEQYF
TGTGCCAGCAGCCGCCCAGGCCGCGACGAGCAGTACTTC
>-|TRBV12-3/TRBV12-4|TRBJ2-1|-
CASSFAGQEQFF
TGTGCCAGCAGTTTCGCAGGGCAGGAGCAGTTCTTC
>-|TRBV30|TRBJ1-2|-
CAWSGGTWGYTF
TGTGCCTGGAGTGGAGGGACATGGGGCTACACCTTC
>-|TRBV28|TRBJ1-6|TRBD1
CASSFLGTGDSPLHF
TGTGCCAGCAGTTTCCTTGGGACAGGTGATTCACCCCTCCACTTT
>-|TRBV7-2|TRBJ2-7|-
CASSLASGSGEQYF
TGTGCCAGCAGCTTAGCGTCGGGGTCGGGCGAGCAGTACTTC
>-|TRBV5-1|TRBJ1-2|-
CASSLNRERGGYTF
TGCGCCAGCAGCCTAAACAGGGAAAGGGGTGGCTACACCTTC
>-|TRBV5-1|TRBJ2-7|TRBD2
CASSEGLAGVHEQYF
TGCGCCAGCAGCGAGGGACTAGCGGGAGTGCACGAGCAGTACTTC
>-|TRBV14|TRBJ1-4|TRBD1
CASSQDTAGGQEEGLTTNEKLFF
TGTGCCAGCAGCCAAGATACGGCAGGGGGCCAAGAAGAGGGACTTACAACTAATGAAAAACTGTTTTTT
>-|TRBV28|TRBJ1-2|TRBD1
CASRGPQGALFGYTF
TGTGCCAGCAGGGGGCCCCAGGGGGCGTTATTTGGCTACACCTTC
>-|TRBV28|TRBJ1-5|-
CASSWRSAQHF
TGTGCCAGCAGTTGGAGGTCGGCCCAGCATTTT
>-|TRBV4-3|TRBJ1-4|-
CASSQDWYRGKMGGAGEKLFF
TGCGCCAGCAGCCAAGATTGGTATCGGGGGAAAATGGGTGGGGCTGGCGAAAAACTGTTTTTT
>-|TRBV7-3|TRBJ2-5|-
CASSRSLQETQYF
TGTGCCAGCAGCCGTAGCCTTCAGGAGACCCAGTACTTC
>-|TRBV24-1|TRBJ1-2|-
CATSDFTQNYGYTF
TGTGCCACCAGTGATTTTACACAGAACTATGGCTACACCTTC
>few|TRBV9|TRBJ1-2|-
CASSVEQHNYGYTF
TGTGCCAGCAGCGTAGAACAGCATAACTATGGCTACACCTTC